This T cell receptor beta chain was recovered during a study of beta chain features in type 1 diabetes (dated by TCRdb to the late 2010s). In terms of the full investigation: Patients and healthy donors did not differ in mean age, gender distribution, total cell number or subset yield. A total of around 110,000,000 sorted cells were examined across all samples, and a strong correlation was observed between cell number per subset and RNA yield. In the study, TCRB repertoires of sorted circulating CD4+ T cell subsets from recently diagnosed type 1 diabetes patients were compared with those of matched healthy donors. Naive and central memory subsets were obtained from all 28 donors, but regulatory and stem cell-like memory subsets were isolated from only 8 patients and roughly 8 healthy donors.

The germline V gene supplies CDR1 SNHLY and CDR2 FYNNEI. The CDR3 starts with the cysteine, ends with the phenylalanine, and has 14 residues. Only the CDR3 portion is preserved as DNA: 42 bases, with reading frame beginning at the first base. The junction shows trimming of 8 bases on V and 3 bases on J, plus 17 bases between the germline ends. A single peripheral blood draw of about 116 mL on average was collected from each donor into heparinised tubes. A BD FACSAria II was used to sort naive, central memory, regulatory and stem cell-like memory CD4+ T cells with a panel that included CD45RO, CCR7, CD25, CD127, CD95 and CD27. A purity above 98% was achieved for all sorted populations. PBMCs were isolated right away by Lymphoprep density gradient centrifugation and were stained directly, without culture. Samples were stained and sorted in pairs, with one healthy donor and one patient per experiment, so that batch effects were minimized.

This clone has a handful of counts. This clone's antigen is unknown. The record has no base qualities; no much larger clone is one base away. Points the paper makes about the study in general: Because cDNA rather than genomic DNA was sequenced, highly expressing activated cells could have been over-represented, although no difference in activation and CD3 levels was found between groups. The naive, central memory and regulatory TCRB repertoires appeared to resemble one another more closely among patients than among healthy donors. Fewer insertions and more nucleotide deletions at VDJ recombination sites were observed in patients with type 1 diabetes, implying thymic rearrangement abnormalities. PCR might favor shorter templates, but patient and control samples were amplified and corrected together, so any skew would affect both groups equally. Only small numbers of individuals were included in the HLA sub-analyses, which left unresolved whether HLA type had any influence on TCRB rearrangement. In all four CD4+ subsets, TCRB CDR3 length was moderately but significantly shorter in type 1 diabetes patients.

The entire isolated RNA was reverse transcribed using the High Capacity cDNA Reverse Transcription Kit, and thus expressed TCRB transcripts were sequenced. Deep immunoSEQ sequencing was performed on naive, central memory and regulatory T cell samples, with an average of approximately 4 million total reads per sample. After sorted cells were lysed in RLT buffer, RNA was extracted with DNase-treated RNeasy Micro or Mini kits, with the choice depending on cell number. Each cell subset was processed separately to prevent cross-contamination, with patient and healthy donor samples processed together. TCRB sequences were amplified from cDNA with the immunoSEQ multiplex PCR, producing 87-bp fragments spanning the CDR3 region. Amplicons were sequenced on the Illumina HiSeq platform. As for the original processing: PCR bias was corrected computationally using synthetic template baselines, and reads within Hamming distance 2 were collapsed, with unmergeable singletons discarded. Reads were aligned against IMGT so that V, D and J genes, CDR3 length and insertions or deletions at six rearrangement sites could be assigned. Clonotype counts were normalized to sorted cell number within each subset before computing true diversity and Gini coefficients with the tcR R package. Repertoire sharing was quantified using the overlap coefficient calculated on TCRB nucleotide sequences. TCRdb re-hosts the immuneACCESS table, in-frame sequences only. Its copies lack some clones; in the studies checked, an unresolved V gene accounts for under half of them, and the cause for the rest is not known. V and J calls and clone size come straight from that table; D and trimming were deduced from the DNA. The sample contains 250,000 to 400,000 clones, about 14% of them found a single time. The ten largest clones take up approximately 7% of the sample.

The clonotype was recovered from a man aged 25 to 40 in good health. The rearranged chain carries TRBV2 and TRBJ2-7; the D gene is unclear. The sequenced sample was central memory CD4+ T cells from blood. The DNA is as follows: TGTGCCAGCTTCCCTACCTCCGAATTCTACGAGCAGTACTTC. It codes for CASFPTSEFYEQYF.